The rows below give T cell receptor beta chains drawn from one sample of a study of T cells in localized non-small cell lung cancer. Only in-frame clones appear in the TCRdb table, and some are missing; sequencing was by immunoSEQ multiplex PCR. The table includes some 1,300 clones, roughly 23% detected once. This sample comprised normal lung tissue next to the tumor, obtained before any cancer treatment. Source of these receptors: a woman aged 40-75 years with stage II lung adenocarcinoma. CDR3s include the opening cysteine and the closing phenylalanine or tryptophan. Fields, in order: clone size, D gene, V gene, J gene, CDR3 DNA, CDR3 protein. A D gene is named only where the DNA matches it firmly. The size entry is marked missing in some rows and otherwise reads once, few, many or a size class.

NA	TRBD1	TRBV11-3	TRBJ2-5	TGTGCCAGCAGCGCAGGGACAGGGGTAGAGACCCAGTACTTC	CASSAGTGVETQYF
few	NA	TRBV28	TRBJ2-2	TGTGCCAGCAGTAAACTAGCCCTGAACACCGGGGAGCTGTTTTTT	CASSKLALNTGELFF
NA	TRBD2	TRBV9	TRBJ2-5	TGTGCCAGCACCCTAGCGGGGGCGGGGGAGACCCAGTACTTC	CASTLAGAGETQYF
few	TRBD2	TRBV30	TRBJ2-5	TGTGCCTGGAGTGAGCTAGCGGGGTTAGAGACCCAGTACTTC	CAWSELAGLETQYF
few	TRBD1	TRBV11-3	TRBJ1-4	TGTGCCAGCAGCTACCGAGGGGGGACAGGGAATGAAAAACTGTTTTTT	CASSYRGGTGNEKLFF
NA	TRBD1	TRBV7-2	TRBJ1-2	TGTGCCAGCAGCTCGACAGGGGTTGGCTATGGCTACACCTTC	CASSSTGVGYGYTF
medium-sized	NA	TRBV11-3	TRBJ2-2	TGTGCCAGCAGCTTAGGGAGTACAGGGCTAAACGTGGAGCTGTTTTTT	CASSLGSTGLNVELFF
few	NA	TRBV6-8	TRBJ1-1	TGTGCCAGCAGTGTGAACAAGAACACTGAAGCTTTCTTT	CASSVNKNTEAFF
few	TRBD1	TRBV11-3	TRBJ1-1	TGTGCCAGCAGCATTAGACAGGGATGGACTGAAGCTTTCTTT	CASSIRQGWTEAFF
few	NA	TRBV6-8	TRBJ2-7	TGTGCCAGCAGTTACTTCTTGGGGGGACCGGGATACGAGCAGTACTTC	CASSYFLGGPGYEQYF
NA	NA	TRBV19	TRBJ1-5	TGTGCCAGTAGTCTTTCCCGGGACTCCCAGCATTTT	CASSLSRDSQHF
large	TRBD1	TRBV19	TRBJ1-1	TGTGCCAGTAGAAGACAGGGGTTGAACACTGAAGCTTTCTTT	CASRRQGLNTEAFF
NA	TRBD2	TRBV11-3	TRBJ2-2	TGTGCCAGCAGCTTAACTAGCGGGGGGCCTAACACCGGGGAGCTGTTTTTT	CASSLTSGGPNTGELFF
NA	NA	TRBV30	TRBJ1-1	TGTGCCCTAGGAAGGGCGAACACTGAAGCTTTCTTT	CALGRANTEAFF
few	NA	TRBV28	TRBJ1-5	TGTGCCAGCAGTTGGGGAATCAGCAATCAGCCCCAGCATTTT	CASSWGISNQPQHF
NA	NA	TRBV16	TRBJ1-2	TGTGCCAGCAGCCAATCGAGCGCAGGAGGTGGCTACACCTTC	CASSQSSAGGGYTF
NA	NA	TRBV6-8	TRBJ1-4	TGTGCCAGCAGTTACTCGGTCGGGGGCACTTCGACTAATGAAAAACTGTTTTTT	CASSYSVGGTSTNEKLFF
large	TRBD1	TRBV6-8	TRBJ2-6	TGTGCCACCGGACAGGGCGGATCTGGGGCCAACGTCCTGACTTTC	CATGQGGSGANVLTF